These T cell receptor beta chains were read from a single sample in a study of T cell repertoires in cytomegalovirus infection. No cognate antigen is known for these TCRs. TCRdb passed the reads through MiXCR, listing each CDR3 protein once. The data contain about 770,000 distinct CDR3 sequences, around 29% of them seen just once; the ten biggest clones take up about an eighth. The sequencing used cultured CD8+ T cells from PBMCs, collected from culture after CMV antigen stimulation. The source is a human donor in good health (CMV status not recorded). Some clones in this sample may be carry-over from other donors' samples. CDR3s include the opening cysteine and the closing phenylalanine or tryptophan. The D gene is left open where the match is weak. Size tells how often a clone was seen (once, few, many) or the class of an expanded clone, and some rows leave it out.

v_gene: TRBV7-6; abundance: few; d_gene: .; j_gene: TRBJ2-5; CDR3nt: TGTGCCAGCAGCACAAGGGACTCCTATCCTACCCGAGAGACCCAGTACTTC; CDR3aa: CASSTRDSYPTRETQYF
v_gene: TRBV6-1; abundance: .; d_gene: .; j_gene: TRBJ2-2; CDR3nt: TGTGCCAGCAGTAACCGATGGGGGGAGGACACCGGGGAGCTGTTTTTT; CDR3aa: CASSNRWGEDTGELFF
v_gene: TRBV7-2; abundance: many; d_gene: .; j_gene: TRBJ2-7; CDR3nt: TGTGCCAGCAGAGAGGACAGTTTTTCCTACGAGCAGTACTTC; CDR3aa: CASREDSFSYEQYF
v_gene: TRBV7-9; abundance: few; d_gene: .; j_gene: TRBJ2-2; CDR3nt: TGTGCCAGCACCCTTAGGGGGGGCACCGGGGAGCTGTTTTTT; CDR3aa: CASTLRGGTGELFF
v_gene: TRBV6-2/TRBV6-3; abundance: few; d_gene: .; j_gene: TRBJ2-2; CDR3nt: TGTGCCAGCACCTCCGACGGGGAGCTGTTTTTT; CDR3aa: CASTSDGELFF
v_gene: TRBV15; abundance: .; d_gene: .; j_gene: TRBJ1-4; CDR3nt: TGTGCCACTGCGGCTGCAACTAATGAAAAACTGTTTTTT; CDR3aa: CATAAATNEKLFF
v_gene: TRBV9; abundance: .; d_gene: .; j_gene: TRBJ2-3; CDR3nt: TGTGCCAGCAGCGGTAGGACAACCTTCACAGATACGCAGTATTTT; CDR3aa: CASSGRTTFTDTQYF
v_gene: TRBV27; abundance: few; d_gene: TRBD1; j_gene: TRBJ1-2; CDR3nt: TGTGCCAGCAGTTCGGGACAGCCAGAGTGGGGCTACACCTTC; CDR3aa: CASSSGQPEWGYTF
v_gene: TRBV6-1; abundance: .; d_gene: .; j_gene: TRBJ2-7; CDR3nt: TGTGCCAGCAGTGTCGGGATATACCCCTACGAGCAGTACTTC; CDR3aa: CASSVGIYPYEQYF
v_gene: TRBV5-1; abundance: .; d_gene: .; j_gene: TRBJ2-2; CDR3nt: TGCGCCAGCAGCTTTGGACAGACCGGGGAGCTGTTTTTT; CDR3aa: CASSFGQTGELFF
v_gene: TRBV7-6; abundance: few; d_gene: .; j_gene: TRBJ1-4; CDR3nt: TGTGCCAGCAGCTCCGACAGAGCAACTAATGAAAAACTGTTTTTT; CDR3aa: CASSSDRATNEKLFF
v_gene: TRBV6-1; abundance: .; d_gene: TRBD1; j_gene: TRBJ2-6; CDR3nt: TGTGCCAGCAGTGCGACAGGGCCTGCATCTGGGGCCAACGTCCTGACTTTC; CDR3aa: CASSATGPASGANVLTF
v_gene: TRBV7-2; abundance: .; d_gene: .; j_gene: TRBJ1-2; CDR3nt: TGTGCCAGCAGCTCGTCGGACGGCTATGGCTACACCTTC; CDR3aa: CASSSSDGYGYTF
v_gene: TRBV12-3/TRBV12-4; abundance: .; d_gene: .; j_gene: TRBJ1-2; CDR3nt: TGTGCCAGCACCGGAGGGGAAGGCTACACCTTC; CDR3aa: CASTGGEGYTF
v_gene: TRBV6-2/TRBV6-3; abundance: few; d_gene: .; j_gene: TRBJ2-5; CDR3nt: TGTGCCAGCAGTTACTCTTTCTTTCCAATGGAGACCCAGTACTTC; CDR3aa: CASSYSFFPMETQYF
v_gene: TRBV6-2/TRBV6-3; abundance: .; d_gene: .; j_gene: TRBJ1-1; CDR3nt: TGTGCCAGCAGTTACACTCGTATGGAGGGTTCCGATGAAGCTTTCTTT; CDR3aa: CASSYTRMEGSDEAFF
v_gene: TRBV5-6; abundance: .; d_gene: .; j_gene: TRBJ1-2; CDR3nt: TGTGCCAGCAGCTTGGATCGCCAGATCTATGGCTACACCTTC; CDR3aa: CASSLDRQIYGYTF
v_gene: TRBV7-6; abundance: many; d_gene: .; j_gene: TRBJ2-5; CDR3nt: TGTGCCAGCAGCTTAGAGGCGGGGGCGAGCCAAGAGACCCAGTACTTC; CDR3aa: CASSLEAGASQETQYF
v_gene: TRBV2; abundance: .; d_gene: TRBD1; j_gene: TRBJ2-2; CDR3nt: TGTGCCAGCAGTGCGGAGGACAGGGGTCCCACCGGGGAGCTGTTTTTT; CDR3aa: CASSAEDRGPTGELFF
v_gene: TRBV28; abundance: few; d_gene: .; j_gene: TRBJ1-1; CDR3nt: TGTGCCAGCAGTTTAGTAGCTTTTCCCGATCCTGAAGCTTTCTTT; CDR3aa: CASSLVAFPDPEAFF
v_gene: TRBV12-3/TRBV12-4; abundance: .; d_gene: TRBD1; j_gene: TRBJ2-5; CDR3nt: TGTGCCAGCAGCCCCTTTATGACAGGGGGCCTAGAGACCCAGTACTTC; CDR3aa: CASSPFMTGGLETQYF
v_gene: TRBV7-3; abundance: .; d_gene: .; j_gene: TRBJ2-3; CDR3nt: TGTGCCAGCAGCTTATCAGACACCCGCACAGATACGCAGTATTTT; CDR3aa: CASSLSDTRTDTQYF
v_gene: TRBV6-2/TRBV6-3; abundance: .; d_gene: .; j_gene: TRBJ1-6; CDR3nt: TGTGCCAGCAGTTTCAGGGAGCGGTCACCCCTCCACTTT; CDR3aa: CASSFRERSPLHF
v_gene: TRBV6-2/TRBV6-3; abundance: .; d_gene: .; j_gene: TRBJ1-1; CDR3nt: TGTGCCAGCAGTTACGAAACCAACACTGAAGCTTTCTTT; CDR3aa: CASSYETNTEAFF
v_gene: TRBV14; abundance: few; d_gene: .; j_gene: TRBJ2-3; CDR3nt: TGTGCCAGCAGCCAAGATCAGCCGAAACCTGCGACGGCAGATACGCAGTATTTT; CDR3aa: CASSQDQPKPATADTQYF
v_gene: TRBV7-4; abundance: few; d_gene: .; j_gene: TRBJ1-4; CDR3nt: TGTGCCAGCAGTACCCCTCCGGGGTACCGGGAAAAACTGTTTTTT; CDR3aa: CASSTPPGYREKLFF
v_gene: TRBV15; abundance: .; d_gene: .; j_gene: TRBJ2-7; CDR3nt: TGTGCCACCAGCACGGGGGTCCGCGAGCAGTACTTC; CDR3aa: CATSTGVREQYF
v_gene: TRBV24-1; abundance: .; d_gene: .; j_gene: TRBJ2-1; CDR3nt: TGTGCCACCAGTGACCGTCCGACGAGCTCCTACAATGAGCAGTTCTTC; CDR3aa: CATSDRPTSSYNEQFF
v_gene: TRBV7-8; abundance: many; d_gene: .; j_gene: TRBJ2-2; CDR3nt: TGTGCCAGCAGCTTAGCTGGGACGGAAACCGGGGAGCTGTTTTTT; CDR3aa: CASSLAGTETGELFF
v_gene: TRBV10-3; abundance: .; d_gene: TRBD1; j_gene: TRBJ2-7; CDR3nt: TGTGCCATCAGCAAAGTCTCCCGGGACAGGGCTTACGAGCAGTACTTC; CDR3aa: CAISKVSRDRAYEQYF
v_gene: TRBV5-1; abundance: few; d_gene: TRBD1; j_gene: TRBJ2-1; CDR3nt: TGCGCCAGTACGACAGGGCCCCATCCGGGGAATGAGCAGTTCTTC; CDR3aa: CASTTGPHPGNEQFF
v_gene: TRBV6-2/TRBV6-3; abundance: .; d_gene: .; j_gene: TRBJ2-1; CDR3nt: TGTGCCAGCATTGATAGGGGGGTGGGTTACAATGAGCAGTTCTTC; CDR3aa: CASIDRGVGYNEQFF
v_gene: TRBV6-6; abundance: few; d_gene: TRBD1; j_gene: TRBJ1-2; CDR3nt: TGTGCCAGCAGTTATTCGACAGGGAGCTCAATCTATGGCTACACCTTC; CDR3aa: CASSYSTGSSIYGYTF
v_gene: TRBV7-8; abundance: many; d_gene: TRBD2; j_gene: TRBJ2-1; CDR3nt: TGTGCCAGCACCGGACTAGCGGGGGGGCCCACGAATGAGCAGTTCTTC; CDR3aa: CASTGLAGGPTNEQFF
v_gene: TRBV5-1; abundance: many; d_gene: TRBD1; j_gene: TRBJ2-1; CDR3nt: TGCGCCAGCAGCTTAACTTTTACAGGGGTCAGGGCAGTCAATGAGCAGTTCTTC; CDR3aa: CASSLTFTGVRAVNEQFF
v_gene: TRBV9; abundance: .; d_gene: .; j_gene: TRBJ2-7; CDR3nt: TGTGCCAGCAGCGGTCGGTATACCTCCTACGAGCAGTACTTC; CDR3aa: CASSGRYTSYEQYF
v_gene: TRBV4-2; abundance: once; d_gene: .; j_gene: TRBJ2-2; CDR3nt: TGTGCCAGCAGCCGCATACCCGGGACGGACACGAACACCGGGGAGCTGTTTTTT; CDR3aa: CASSRIPGTDTNTGELFF
v_gene: TRBV7-8; abundance: many; d_gene: TRBD2; j_gene: TRBJ2-5; CDR3nt: TGTGCCAGCAGCGGGGGACTAGCGGGCTTGGGGGAGACCCAGTACTTC; CDR3aa: CASSGGLAGLGETQYF
v_gene: TRBV7-6; abundance: many; d_gene: .; j_gene: TRBJ2-1; CDR3nt: TGTGCCAGCAGCTTAGCGGTGTTTCAGTTGGCTGAGCAGTTCTTC; CDR3aa: CASSLAVFQLAEQFF
v_gene: TRBV12-3/TRBV12-4; abundance: .; d_gene: .; j_gene: TRBJ1-2; CDR3nt: TGTGCCAGCACCCCTACTTCATGG; CDR3aa: CASTPTSW
v_gene: TRBV25-1; abundance: .; d_gene: .; j_gene: TRBJ2-1; CDR3nt: TGTGCCAGCAGCAATTCGGGACGGAACAATGAGCAGTTCTTC; CDR3aa: CASSNSGRNNEQFF
v_gene: TRBV7-9; abundance: many; d_gene: .; j_gene: TRBJ1-2; CDR3nt: TGTGCCAGCAGCTTTGGGGGTGACTATGGCTACACCTTC; CDR3aa: CASSFGGDYGYTF
v_gene: TRBV6-1; abundance: many; d_gene: .; j_gene: TRBJ1-1; CDR3nt: TGTGCCAGCAGGGAGGGTATTTTGAACACTGAAGCTTTCTTT; CDR3aa: CASREGILNTEAFF
v_gene: TRBV5-4; abundance: .; d_gene: .; j_gene: TRBJ2-7; CDR3nt: TGTGCCAGCAGCTTGATGACAGGACCTTACGAGCAGTACTTC; CDR3aa: CASSLMTGPYEQYF
v_gene: TRBV2; abundance: .; d_gene: .; j_gene: TRBJ2-3; CDR3nt: TGTGCCAGCAGGAGGGGTGGGCAGTATTTT; CDR3aa: CASRRGGQYF
v_gene: TRBV28; abundance: few; d_gene: TRBD1; j_gene: TRBJ2-3; CDR3nt: TGTGCCAGCAGTTCCGGGGACAGGGGTCGGGACACAGATACGCAGTATTTT; CDR3aa: CASSSGDRGRDTDTQYF
v_gene: TRBV12-3/TRBV12-4; abundance: .; d_gene: TRBD2; j_gene: TRBJ2-3; CDR3nt: TGTGCCAGCAGTCCGGGGGGCGGGGGGAGCACAGATACGCAGTATTTT; CDR3aa: CASSPGGGGSTDTQYF
v_gene: TRBV12-3/TRBV12-4; abundance: few; d_gene: .; j_gene: TRBJ2-7; CDR3nt: TGTGCCAGCAGTCCGGGCCTTGGAGGCTACGAGCAGTACTTC; CDR3aa: CASSPGLGGYEQYF
v_gene: TRBV19; abundance: few; d_gene: .; j_gene: TRBJ1-1; CDR3nt: TGTGCCAGTAGTATCCCCTCCGGAACAGCAGGAACCATGAACACTGAAGCTTTCTTT; CDR3aa: CASSIPSGTAGTMNTEAFF
v_gene: TRBV7-9; abundance: many; d_gene: .; j_gene: TRBJ2-4; CDR3nt: TGTGCCAGCAGCTTAGGTTTTGCAGGGGTGGCCAAAAACATTCAGTACTTC; CDR3aa: CASSLGFAGVAKNIQYF